The 30 T cell receptor beta chains below all came from one sample that was sequenced in a study of breast tumors, draining lymph nodes, adjacent tissues. TCRdb reprocessed the multiplex PCR reads with MiXCR, giving one entry per CDR3 protein. This table holds about 130,000 distinct CDR3 sequences, over 20% found once. Breast cancer patients provided tissue from their axillary draining lymph nodes. The sample consisted of axillary lymph node tissue. The source of these receptors is a female donor with breast cancer. Some clones in this sample may be carry-over from other donors' samples.

This clonotype was recorded a few times. A single base separates this from a much larger clone, so it may be a read error. The J gene is TRBJ1-4, the V gene TRBV20-1; D not certain. Germline assignment: CDR1 DFQATT and CDR2 SNEGSKA (reference sequence). Trimming pared 7 bases from V and 8 bases from J, leaving 14 bases between. The CDR3 totals 12 residues. CDR3 nucleotides: TGCAGTGTAAAAGAGGGTGTGGAAAAACTGTTTTTT. Residues: CSVKEGVEKLFF.

This clonotype was seen repeatedly, ten times or more. The chain recombines TRBV12-3 or TRBV12-4 with TRBJ2-3; D is possibly TRBD1 (5 bases). Deletions cut 10 bases from V and 6 bases from J, with 8 bases between. This CDR3 is 10 amino acids long. The CDR3 sequence is CATKGDTQYF. The CDR3 bases are TGTGCCACCAAGGGGGATACGCAGTATTTT.

This clonotype was found many times. The genes are TRBV29-1 and TRBJ2-5; 14 bases match TRBD2. The CDR3 covers 14 residues. Trimming at V came to 6 bases and at J to 4 bases, leaving 4 bases not matched to a gene. The germline CDR1 and CDR2 sequences are SQVTM and ANQGSEA. CDR3 sequence: CSVGTSGSRETQYF. The CDR3 bases are TGCAGCGTGGGGACTAGCGGGAGTAGAGAGACCCAGTACTTC.

This clonotype was counted many times. The chain recombines TRBV20-1 with TRBJ2-1; tentatively, D is TRBD1 (6 bases). The V end was cut by 7 bases, the J end by 9 bases, with 16 bases between. CDR1 and CDR2 from the germline V gene are DFQATT and SNEGSKA (reference sequence). This CDR3 comprises 12 residues. Here the CDR3 reads CSGQREGGEQFF. The CDR3 coding sequence is TGCAGTGGCCAGCGAGAAGGGGGTGAGCAGTTCTTC.

A word on this clonotype: A much larger clone lies a single base off, so this may be a read error. V is TRBV30 and J is TRBJ1-4; a weak D match, TRBD1 (5 bases). The CDR3 loop spans 14 amino acids. The germline V and J ends were trimmed by 8 bases and 14 bases, with 27 bases remaining between them. Germline V lookup: CDR1 GTSNPN, CDR2 SVGIG (reference sequence). The CDR3 spells CAGMGGIGEGNLFF. The CDR3, as DNA: TGTGCCGGGATGGGGGGGATTGGAGAGGGAAACCTGTTTTTT.

The chain is built from TRBV18 and TRBJ2-5; D is possibly TRBD1 (5 bases). The V end was cut by 3 bases, the J end by 4 bases, with 27 bases between. Germline-derived CDR1 and CDR2 are KGHSH and LQKENI. There are 19 residues in the CDR3. CDR3: CASSPADQGETLVRETQYF. CDR3 nucleotide sequence: TGTGCCAGCTCACCCGCCGACCAGGGTGAGACTTTGGTGAGAGAGACCCAGTACTTC.

This clonotype was observed a handful of times. A read error is possible here, since a much larger clone lies one base away. This sequence joins TRBV2 and TRBJ2-5, with D perhaps matching TRBD1 (5 bases). The V end lost 3 bases, the J end lost 5 bases, and 19 bases lay between the germline ends. CDR3 length: 16 residues. The germline gives CDR1 SNHLY, CDR2 FYNNEI. The CDR3: CASSDSRALGGETQYF. CDR3 bases: TGTGCCAGCAGTGACAGCAGGGCCCTAGGTGGGGAGACCCAGTACTTC.

This clonotype was recorded a few times. The chain couples TRBV6-5 to TRBJ1-5, with D perhaps TRBD1 (5 bases). This CDR3 region has 13 residues. Per germline, CDR1 MNHEY and CDR2 SVGAGI. The ends were cut back, 6 bases at V and 7 bases at J, with 13 bases in the middle. CDR3 coding DNA: TGTGCCAGCAGCTGGGGACTGGGGCAGCCCCAGCATTTT. This codes for CASSWGLGQPQHF.

This clonotype was seen ten or more times. The V gene is TRBV27, the J gene TRBJ2-7; no clear D. This CDR3 region has 13 residues. The germline V gene encodes CDR1 MNHEY and CDR2 SMNVEV (reference sequence). V gave up 0 bases and J gave up 0 bases, with 3 bases separating them. The CDR3: CASSLSPSYEQYF. CDR3 nucleotide sequence: TGTGCCAGCAGTTTATCGCCCTCCTACGAGCAGTACTTC.

This chain links TRBV6-2 or TRBV6-3 with TRBJ1-3; D not resolved. Trimming cost V 5 bases and J 2 bases, with 13 bases left between them. Germline V lookup: CDR1 MNHEY, CDR2 SVGEGT. The CDR3 has 15 residues. The CDR3 protein is CASSPTASPGNTIYF. The CDR3 DNA reads TGTGCCAGCAGTCCCACAGCCTCTCCTGGAAACACCATATATTTT.

This clonotype appeared many times. The rearrangement uses TRBV27 and TRBJ1-6; the D is unclear. This CDR3 has 16 residues. Germline V gives CDR1 MNHEY, CDR2 SMNVEV (reference sequence). Between the trimmed V and J ends, which lost 0 bases and 8 bases, there was a span of 14 bases. CDR3 DNA: TGTGCCAGCAGTTTATCGAGGACGGCAAATCATTCACCCCTCCACTTT. It is translated as CASSLSRTANHSPLHF.

In its sample, this clonotype was seen many times. V gene TRBV20-1 combines with J gene TRBJ2-3, with no clear D. In germline, CDR1 is DFQATT, CDR2 SNEGSKA (reference sequence). CDR3 size: 13 residues. The V and J ends lost 3 bases and 9 bases respectively, with 16 bases between them. CDR3 sequence (DNA): TGCAGTGCTAGCGCCCCGGGCCTCCCCACGCAGTATTTT. Residues: CSASAPGLPTQYF.

This clonotype was found many times. The chain employs TRBV2 and TRBJ2-2, with 9 bases fitting TRBD1. The CDR3 has 15 residues. Germline-derived CDR1 and CDR2 are SNHLY and FYNNEI. Trimming cost V 6 bases and J 5 bases; bases outside gene matches: 7. The CDR3 is CASRPGQGRTGELFF. CDR3 sequence (DNA): TGTGCCAGCAGGCCGGGACAGGGACGGACCGGGGAGCTGTTTTTT.

This clonotype was detected many times. V is TRBV10-3 and J is TRBJ2-2, with D possibly being TRBD1 (5 bases). Looked up from germline, CDR1 is ENHRY and CDR2 is SYGVKD. CDR3 size: 13 residues. Deletions cut 3 bases from V and 6 bases from J, with 8 bases between. The DNA of the CDR3 is TGTGCCATCAGTGACCAGGGTTCCGGGGAGCTGTTTTTT. Protein product: CAISDQGSGELFF.

Many counts were recorded for this clonotype. The V and J genes are TRBV7-2 and TRBJ2-1, with D perhaps TRBD1 (5 bases). The germline gives CDR1 SGHTA, CDR2 FQGNSA. The CDR3 consists of 13 residues. Between the trimmed V and J ends, which lost 7 bases and 4 bases, there was a span of 11 bases. This chain's CDR3 is CASTLGAYNEQFF. The CDR3, as DNA: TGTGCCAGCACCCTAGGGGCGTACAATGAGCAGTTCTTC.

The chain links TRBV19 to TRBJ2-2; D gene uncertain. Trimming removed 7 bases from V and 3 bases from J, with 21 bases in between. Germline assignment: CDR1 LNHDA and CDR2 SQIVND (reference sequence). This CDR3 contains 17 residues. CDR3 coding DNA: TGTGCCAGTACCAAATTAGACCACAGAATGGACACCGGGGAGCTGTTTTTT. It is translated as CASTKLDHRMDTGELFF.

In regard to this clonotype: A much larger clone lies one base from this, so it may be a read error. As the CDR3 is not closed by the conserved phenylalanine or tryptophan, this likely results from a read error. The rearrangement uses TRBV20-1 and TRBJ2-1; D not resolved. The V end lost 3 bases, the J end lost 10 bases, and 7 bases lay between the germline ends. CDR3 length equals 10 residues. The V gene's germline CDR1 is DFQATT and CDR2 SNEGSKA (reference sequence). The CDR3 DNA reads as TGCAGTGCTAGTTTGGGGGAGCAGTTCCTC. It yields the protein CSASLGEQFL.

The table lists this clonotype with many counts. V usage is TRBV28 and J usage is TRBJ2-7; D possibly uses TRBD1 or TRBD2 (5 bases each). Deletions cut 5 bases from V and 2 bases from J, with 16 bases between. Germline CDR1 is MDHEN and CDR2 is SYDVKM. The CDR3 is 15 amino acids. The CDR3 here is CASSGTRDGAYEQYF. The DNA of the CDR3 is TGTGCCAGCAGTGGGACCCGGGACGGAGCCTACGAGCAGTACTTC.

Many counts were recorded for this clonotype. The rearrangement joins TRBV4-1 to TRBJ2-1, with D maybe TRBD2 (5 bases). The germline V and J ends were trimmed by 0 bases and 9 bases, with 6 bases remaining between them. Germline-derived CDR1 and CDR2 are MGHRA and YSYEKL. The CDR3 spans 12 residues. CDR3 protein: CASSQDGSEQFF. CDR3 bases: TGCGCCAGCAGCCAAGATGGGAGTGAGCAGTTCTTC.

As concerns this clonotype: One base away lies a much larger clone, so this may be a sequencing read error. This chain links TRBV7-9 with TRBJ1-5, with D unclear. V was clipped by 5 bases and J by 1 base, with 15 bases between them. The CDR3 contains 16 residues. Germline V gives CDR1 SEHNR, CDR2 FQNEAQ (reference sequence). The CDR3: CASSPGARSSNQPQHF. As DNA, the CDR3 is TGTGCCAGCAGCCCGGGAGCAAGATCCAGCAATCAGCCCCAGCATTTT.

V and J are TRBV5-6 and TRBJ2-7; D gene uncertain. The CDR3 totals 16 residues. With 1 base removed from V and 5 bases from J, the gap between germline ends came to 19 bases. Germline CDR1 is SGHDT and CDR2 is YYEEEE. The CDR3 spells CASSLSSARRIHEQYF. The CDR3 DNA reads TGTGCCAGCAGCTTGAGTTCCGCCCGGAGAATCCACGAGCAGTACTTC.

The chain is built from TRBV24-1 and TRBJ2-2, with 7 positions matching TRBD2. V trimming: 9 bases; J trimming: 5 bases; junction bases outside the gene matches: 5. There are 13 residues in the CDR3. Per germline, CDR1 KGHDR and CDR2 SFDVKD. The DNA of the CDR3 is TGTGCCACCGGCCTAGCGGAGACCGGGGAGCTGTTTTTT. Translated, it gives CATGLAETGELFF.

This clonotype was observed many times. This chain connects TRBV7-2 to TRBJ1-5; D unclear. Trimming took off 5 bases at V and 0 bases at J, with 11 bases between the two ends. Germline loops: CDR1 SGHTA, CDR2 FQGNSA. This CDR3 is built from 15 residues. This CDR3 reads CASSPVGDSNQPQHF. CDR3 DNA sequence: TGTGCCAGCAGCCCAGTCGGGGATAGCAATCAGCCCCAGCATTTT.

Notes on this clonotype: A much larger clonotype is one base distant, so this may be a read error. The gene calls are TRBV2 and TRBJ2-2, with a possible D match to TRBD2 (5 bases). The CDR3 is made up of 13 amino acids. CDR1 is SNHLY, CDR2 FYNNEI, per germline. The CDR3 DNA reads as TGTGCCAGCAGTGAACGGAGGACCGAGGAGCTGTTTTTT. Its protein product is CASSERRTEELFF.

The table lists this clonotype with a few counts. The CDR3: CASGRDSYEQYF. CDR3 nucleotide sequence: TGTGCCAGCGGAAGGGACTCCTACGAGCAGTACTTC. The chain joins TRBV28 to TRBJ2-7; no reliable D call. V was pared by 8 bases and J by 0 bases, with 8 bases between. CDR3 length equals 12 residues. Germline values: CDR1 MDHEN, CDR2 SYDVKM.

Of note for this clonotype: A read error may explain this, as a much larger clone is one base away. The chain employs TRBV19 and TRBJ2-7; 8 bases are shared with TRBD1. The CDR3 loop spans 18 amino acids. CDR1 is LNHDA and CDR2 is SQIVND in the germline V gene (reference sequence). The CDR3 DNA sequence: TGTGCCAGTAGTCGGGTGGGGACCCCCGGGACAGGAGACTACGAGCAGTGTTTC. It codes for CASSRVGTPGTGDYEQCF.

This clonotype was seen many times. The gene calls are TRBV5-1 and TRBJ2-1; D is unclear. Germline CDR1 reads SGHRS; CDR2 reads YFSETQ. Trimming pared 6 bases from V and 0 bases from J, leaving 4 bases between. The length of the CDR3 is 12 residues. The DNA of the CDR3 is TGCGCCAGCACCCGCTCCTACAATGAGCAGTTCTTC. This encodes CASTRSYNEQFF.

The chain joins TRBV9 to TRBJ1-1, with D maybe TRBD1 (5 bases). Germline values: CDR1 SGDLS, CDR2 YYNGEE. With 3 bases removed from V and 0 bases from J, the gap between germline ends came to 12 bases. This CDR3 contains 15 residues. The DNA for the CDR3 is TGTGCCAGCAGCGGGATGGGGCCGCTGAACACTGAAGCTTTCTTT. Its protein is CASSGMGPLNTEAFF. Supplemented by reference TRBV9 and TRBJ1-1, the full variable domain reads DSGVTQTPKHLITATGQRVTLRCSPRSGDLSVYWYQQSLDQGLQFLIQYYNGEERAKGNILERFSAQQFPDLHSELNLSSLELGDSALYFCASSGMGPLNTEAFFGQGTRLTVV.

The sample holds many counts of this clonotype. The chain joins TRBV18 to TRBJ2-7; D may be TRBD1 (6 bases). The CDR3 spans 14 residues. Germline V lookup: CDR1 KGHSH, CDR2 LQKENI. V was cut by 2 bases and J by 5 bases, with 13 bases left in between. The CDR3 DNA sequence: TGTGCCAGCTCACCAACTCAGGGGCACGACGAGCAGTACTTC. Protein: CASSPTQGHDEQYF.

This clonotype came up many times. The chain couples TRBV9 to TRBJ2-2; D is unclear. The V end lost 0 bases, the J end lost 3 bases, and 21 bases lay between the germline ends. CDR1 and CDR2 from the germline V gene are SGDLS and YYNGEE. The CDR3 is 19 residues long. CDR3 sequence (DNA): TGTGCCAGCAGCGTAGGGGGTAGGAGAGACAAGGCGGACACCGGGGAGCTGTTTTTT. The encoded protein is CASSVGGRRDKADTGELFF.